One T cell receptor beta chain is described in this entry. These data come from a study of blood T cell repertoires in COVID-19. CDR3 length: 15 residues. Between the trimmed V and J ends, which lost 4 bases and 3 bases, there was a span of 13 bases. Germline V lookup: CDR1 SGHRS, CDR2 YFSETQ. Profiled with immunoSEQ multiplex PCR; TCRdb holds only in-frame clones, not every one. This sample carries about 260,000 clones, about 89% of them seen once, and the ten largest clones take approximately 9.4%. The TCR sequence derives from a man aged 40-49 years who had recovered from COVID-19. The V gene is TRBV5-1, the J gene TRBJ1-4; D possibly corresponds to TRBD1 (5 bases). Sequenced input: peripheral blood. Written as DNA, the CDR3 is TGCGCCAGCAGCACCCAGGGTACTTCTAATGAAAAACTGTTTTTT. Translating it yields CASSTQGTSNEKLFF.